This note documents a single T cell receptor (beta chain) sequence. Only in-frame clones appear in the TCRdb table, and some are missing; sequencing was by immunoSEQ multiplex PCR. This table has some 60,000 clones, over 75% appearing once. This specimen belongs to a study of OX40 agonist ivuxolimab in advanced cancers. The sample was CD4+ or CD8+ T cells sorted from blood, taken in a trial of the OX40 agonist ivuxolimab. The receptor comes from an adult with an advanced solid tumor such as melanoma, head and neck, liver or kidney cancer.

CDR3 nucleotides: TGTGCCAGCAGTGAATCTGGGGCTCCAACTAATGAAAAACTGTTTTTT. Amino acid sequence: CASSESGAPTNEKLFF. V is TRBV6-1 and J is TRBJ1-4, with D possibly being TRBD1 (5 bases). Germline V gives CDR1 MNHNS, CDR2 SASEGT. This CDR3 region has 16 residues. V was shortened by 2 bases and J by 0 bases, with 10 bases between the two germline ends.